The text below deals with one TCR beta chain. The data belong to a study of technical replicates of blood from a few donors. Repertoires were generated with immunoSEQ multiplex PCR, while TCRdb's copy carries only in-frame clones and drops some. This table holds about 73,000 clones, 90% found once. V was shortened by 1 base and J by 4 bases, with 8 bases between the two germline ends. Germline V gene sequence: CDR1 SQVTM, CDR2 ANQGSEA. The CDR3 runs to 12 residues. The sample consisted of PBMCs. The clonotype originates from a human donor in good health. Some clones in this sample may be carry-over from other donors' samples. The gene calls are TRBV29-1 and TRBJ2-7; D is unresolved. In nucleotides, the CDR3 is TGCAGCGTTGAAGGTCGCGGTTACGAGCAGTACTTC. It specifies CSVEGRGYEQYF.